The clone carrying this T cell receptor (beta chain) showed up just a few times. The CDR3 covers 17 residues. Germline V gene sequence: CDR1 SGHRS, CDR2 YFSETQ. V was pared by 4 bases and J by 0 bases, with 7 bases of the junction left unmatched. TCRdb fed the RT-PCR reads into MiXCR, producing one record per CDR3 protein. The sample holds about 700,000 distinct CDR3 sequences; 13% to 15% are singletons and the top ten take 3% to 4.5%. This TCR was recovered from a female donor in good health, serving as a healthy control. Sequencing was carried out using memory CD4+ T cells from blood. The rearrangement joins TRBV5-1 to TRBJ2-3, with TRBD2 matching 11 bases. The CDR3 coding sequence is TGCGCCAGCAGCCGGACCGGGACTAGCGGTAGCACAGATACGCAGTATTTT. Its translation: CASSRTGTSGSTDTQYF.